The present entry profiles one TCR beta chain with its context. Original processing methods: The authors estimated nucleated cell counts from reference gene primer amplification. Measured with immunoSEQ multiplex PCR; TCRdb has only the in-frame clones, and not every one. Clonal size and the V and J genes are those of that table, whereas D and trimming came from the DNA. The data hold 200,000 to 250,000 clones, with 80% to 85% observed a single time. The sample comes from a study of blood T cell repertoires in COVID-19. Study as a whole: Researchers got acute and convalescent COVID-19 samples from the United States, Italy and Spain. PBMCs, B-cell-depleted T cells, or T cells provided the cDNA or gDNA that made up the material.

The receptor was isolated from a woman aged 55-69 years who had recovered from COVID-19. The sample comprised peripheral blood.

CDR3 in amino acids: CASVRDMGTGELFF. The CDR3 DNA sequence: TGTGCCAGTGTCAGGGATATGGGCACCGGGGAGCTGTTTTTT. The chain recombines TRBV2 with TRBJ2-2; D may be TRBD1 (5 bases). V dropped 9 bases and J dropped 4 bases, with 15 bases sitting between them. The CDR3 length is 14 residues. The germline CDR1 and CDR2 sequences are SNHLY and FYNNEI.